This T cell receptor beta chain was identified in a study of liver allograft versus peripheral blood T cells. On the study more broadly: Comparing T cell receptor repertoires in transplanted livers with those in recipients' peripheral blood was part of the design.

Germline CDR1 SGHTA, CDR2 FQGNSA. The length of the CDR3 is 15 residues. The V and J ends lost 5 bases and 6 bases respectively, with 17 bases between them. This clonotype appeared many times. One entry per CDR3 protein, called by TCRdb with MiXCR from the reads. The table has about 13,000 distinct CDR3 sequences, around 18% seen once. This sequence was found in a human patient who had a liver transplant. A share of the T cells may be of graft donor origin. The chain is built from TRBV7-2 and TRBJ1-5; D perhaps matches TRBD1 (5 bases). Here the CDR3 DNA reads TGTGCCAGCAGCCCCCTCGGAGCGGGGGGTCAGCCCCAGCATTTT. Translated: CASSPLGAGGQPQHF.